Below are 9 T cell receptor beta chains sequenced from a single sample in a study of blood T cell repertoires in COVID-19. This table comes from immunoSEQ multiplex PCR, and its TCRdb copy is limited to in-frame clones, with some not included. Here the sample spans fewer than 90,000 clones, about 90% being singletons. The sample taken for sequencing was peripheral blood. The receptors derive from an elderly woman with active or convalescent COVID-19.

This clone was detected once. The chain couples TRBV7-3 to TRBJ2-2; no reliable D call. The germline V gene encodes CDR1 SGHTA and CDR2 FQGTGA. V was shortened by 3 bases and J by 0 bases, with 11 bases between the two germline ends. This CDR3 has 16 residues. The CDR3 bases are TGTGCCAGCAGCTTCGGCGGCTCGACGAACACCGGGGAGCTGTTTTTT. It encodes CASSFGGSTNTGELFF. The full variable domain, with the rest looked up from reference TRBV7-3 and TRBJ2-2, is GAGVSQTPSNKVTEKGKYVELRCDPISGHTALYWYRQSLGQGPEFLIYFQGTGAADDSGLPNDRFFAVRPEGSVSTLKIQRTERGDSAVYLCASSFGGSTNTGELFFGEGSRLTVL.

CDR3 in amino acids: CAISEYSTYGYTF. The DNA of the CDR3 is TGTGCCATCAGTGAGTATAGCACATATGGCTACACCTTC. This rearrangement joins TRBV10-3 to TRBJ1-2; D unclear. The ends were cut back, 1 base at V and 5 bases at J, with 8 bases in the middle. Germline V gene sequence: CDR1 ENHRY, CDR2 SYGVKD. CDR3 length: 13 residues.

This chain uses TRBV9 with TRBJ2-5, with 15 bases aligning to TRBD2. Germline V CDR1 and CDR2: SGDLS, YYNGEE. Trimming at V came to 3 bases and at J to 4 bases, leaving 13 bases not matched to a gene. This CDR3 is 19 amino acids long. DNA for the CDR3: TGTGCCAGCAGCGGCGGACTAGCGGGAGGGCCGAAGTATGGAGAGACCCAGTACTTC. As protein: CASSGGLAGGPKYGETQYF.

Concerning this clone: Other DNA sequences in the sample encode the same CDR3. J is TRBJ2-7 and V is TRBV18; D is unresolved. This CDR3 is built from 13 residues. Deletions cut 0 bases from V and 4 bases from J, with 7 bases between. Looked up from germline, CDR1 is KGHSH and CDR2 is LQKENI. Here the CDR3 reads CASSPPSSYEQYF. CDR3 nucleotide sequence: TGTGCCAGCTCACCACCGTCGAGTTACGAGCAGTACTTC.

The chain couples TRBV5-1 to TRBJ1-1, with a tentative D call TRBD1 (5 bases). Per the germline V gene, CDR1 is SGHRS and CDR2 is YFSETQ. V lost 6 bases and J 1 base, leaving 25 bases between the germline ends. The CDR3 totals 18 residues. Written as DNA, the CDR3 is TGCGCCAGCACTAAAAACCAAAACCAGGGATTAAAGAACACTGAAGCTTTCTTT. Encoded protein: CASTKNQNQGLKNTEAFF.

This clone was observed a few times. The chain combines TRBV11-2 with TRBJ2-2, with 7 bases that match TRBD2. The trim removed 5 bases at V and 1 base at J, leaving 7 bases unmatched. The length of the CDR3 is 16 residues. Germline V gene lookup returns CDR1 SGHAT and CDR2 FQNNGV. The DNA of the CDR3 is TGTGCCAGCAGCCTCCCTCGCGGGGGGAACACCGGGGAGCTGTTTTTT. Protein sequence: CASSLPRGGNTGELFF.

This clone came up once. The gene calls are TRBV12-3 or TRBV12-4 and TRBJ2-7; D call uncertain. CDR3 size: 13 residues. V lost 1 base and J 6 bases, leaving 10 bases between the germline ends. CDR3 region: CASSLGTESEQYF. CDR3 sequence (DNA): TGTGCCAGCAGTTTAGGAACCGAGAGCGAGCAGTACTTC.

The rearrangement uses TRBV5-1 and TRBJ2-2; 7 bases are shared with TRBD2. The CDR3 loop spans 16 amino acids. Germline assignment: CDR1 SGHRS and CDR2 YFSETQ. V dropped 0 bases and J dropped 0; count of bases not matched to a gene: 2. CDR3 DNA sequence: TGCGCCAGCAGCTTGGGGCTAGCGGCGAACACCGGGGAGCTGTTTTTT. As protein: CASSLGLAANTGELFF.

Note on this clone: The germline gene is not matched at one end of the junction; a read error may be the cause. The chain couples TRBV4-3 to TRBJ1-2; a possible D gene is TRBD1 (5 bases). CDR3 length: 12 residues. From germline, CDR1 is LGHNA and CDR2 YSLEER. The CDR3 here is CASSQAWGEFSF. The CDR3 DNA sequence: TGCGCCAGCAGCCAAGCTTGGGGGGAATTCTCCTTC.